These 12 T cell receptor beta chains originate from one sample sequenced in a study of T cell responses to AZD1222 COVID-19 vaccine. Clones were read by immunoSEQ multiplex PCR, and TCRdb kept only the in-frame ones, dropping some. In the table there are about 110,000 clones, roughly 92% of which are singletons. This sample comprised peripheral blood, obtained 28 days after the second AZD1222 dose. These receptors all come from an adult who received the AZD1222 COVID-19 vaccine.

The chain uses TRBV18 and TRBJ2-1; possible D gene TRBD1, 7 bases. The CDR3 is 14 amino acids. Germline loops: CDR1 KGHSH, CDR2 LQKENI. V was clipped by 4 bases and J by 7 bases, with 14 bases between them. The DNA for the CDR3 is TGTGCCAGCTCACTCGGCAGGGGGGTAAATGAGCAGTTCTTC. It encodes CASSLGRGVNEQFF.

CDR3: CASSLHQTLGGGYEQYF. The CDR3 coding sequence is TGTGCCAGCAGTTTACACCAAACCCTAGGTGGGGGTTACGAGCAGTACTTC. The chain links TRBV6-2 or TRBV6-3 to TRBJ2-7; D possibly uses TRBD1 or TRBD2 (5 bases each). Germline V gives CDR1 MNHEY, CDR2 SVGEGT. The V end was cut by 4 bases, the J end by 4 bases, with 23 bases between. The CDR3 consists of 17 residues.

The chain combines TRBV28 with TRBJ2-6, with no clear D. V lost 6 bases, J lost 0 bases, and 9 bases lay in between. CDR1 and CDR2 (germline): MDHEN, SYDVKM. The CDR3 has 15 residues. CDR3 DNA: TGTGCCAGCAGCCCGAAGAGCTCTGGGGCCAACGTCCTGACTTTC. Protein product: CASSPKSSGANVLTF.

The chain couples TRBV6-5 to TRBJ1-6; 11 bases fit TRBD1. With 2 bases clipped from V and 8 bases from J, the junction kept 5 bases outside the gene matches. The CDR3 extends over 16 amino acids. The germline V gene has CDR1 MNHEY and CDR2 SVGAGI. In DNA, the CDR3 is TGTGCCAGCAGTTACGCGACGGGACAGGGGGATTCACCCCTCCACTTT. It specifies CASSYATGQGDSPLHF.

The rearrangement uses TRBV25-1 and TRBJ1-2; D is perhaps TRBD1 (5 bases). Germline values: CDR1 MGHDK, CDR2 SYGVNS. Trimming removed 1 base from V and 0 bases from J, with 9 bases in between. The CDR3 runs 15 residues. The CDR3 DNA is TGTGCCAGCAGTGAATGCGGGGGTACTAACTATGGCTACACCTTC. This gives the protein CASSECGGTNYGYTF.

V and J are TRBV5-5 and TRBJ2-3; unclear D gene. V lost 1 base to trimming and J lost 4 bases, with 13 bases between them. The CDR3 runs 15 residues. The germline V gene encodes CDR1 SGHKS and CDR2 YYEKEE (reference sequence). The CDR3 DNA reads TGTGCCAGCAGCTTGAACAGCCTGACCCCAGATACGCAGTATTTT. This gives the protein CASSLNSLTPDTQYF.

The V gene is TRBV10-3, the J gene TRBJ1-5; 10 nucleotides align to TRBD1. CDR3 length: 14 amino acids. Germline assignment: CDR1 ENHRY and CDR2 SYGVKD. With 8 bases clipped from V and 6 bases from J, the junction kept 7 bases outside the gene matches. The CDR3 loop reads CAIGDRGSGQPQHF. In DNA, the CDR3 is TGTGCCATCGGGGACAGGGGCTCGGGTCAGCCCCAGCATTTT.

This chain joins TRBV7-2 and TRBJ2-7; D remains ambiguous. Trimming pared 3 bases from V and 0 bases from J, leaving 9 bases between. The CDR3 consists of 14 residues. Germline loops: CDR1 SGHTA, CDR2 FQGNSA. As DNA, the CDR3 is TGTGCCAGCAGCTTCTCGGGTTTCTCCTACGAGCAGTACTTC. This gives the protein CASSFSGFSYEQYF.

This rearrangement joins TRBV5-1 to TRBJ1-2; no definite D call. This CDR3 comprises 12 residues. Germline values: CDR1 SGHRS, CDR2 YFSETQ. V gave up 0 bases and J gave up 8 bases, with 8 bases separating them. This CDR3 reads CASSLEYRGYTF. Written as DNA, the CDR3 is TGCGCCAGCAGCTTGGAGTATCGGGGCTACACCTTC. The full variable domain, with the rest looked up from reference TRBV5-1 and TRBJ1-2, is KAGVTQTPRYLIKTRGQQVTLSCSPISGHRSVSWYQQTPGQGLQFLFEYFSETQRNKGNFPGRFSGRQFSNSRSEMNVSTLELGDSALYLCASSLEYRGYTFGSGTRLTVV.

This chain links TRBV4-1 with TRBJ2-5; a weak D match, TRBD1 (5 bases). The CDR3 runs to 14 residues. Per germline, CDR1 MGHRA and CDR2 YSYEKL. Between the trimmed V and J ends, which lost 5 bases and 2 bases, there was a span of 12 bases. The CDR3 nucleotides are TGCGCCAGCAGCGCCCGAGGACAACAAGAGACCCAGTACTTC. It codes for CASSARGQQETQYF.

V gene TRBV11-2 combines with J gene TRBJ2-3; TRBD2 is a possible D gene (5 bases). In germline, CDR1 is SGHAT, CDR2 FQNNGV. There are 15 residues in the CDR3. Trimming took 5 bases from V and 2 from J, leaving 14 bases between them. The CDR3 protein is CASSPRGRDTDTQYF. CDR3 nucleotides: TGTGCCAGCAGCCCGAGAGGTCGGGACACAGATACGCAGTATTTT.

This clone was observed once. The chain uses TRBV5-1 and TRBJ1-4; D gene ambiguous. There are 14 residues in the CDR3. Germline assignment: CDR1 SGHRS and CDR2 YFSETQ. Trimming cost V 2 bases and J 8 bases, with 13 bases left between them. CDR3 region: CASSFSGRAEKLFF. CDR3 nucleotides: TGCGCCAGCAGCTTTTCGGGGAGGGCCGAAAAACTGTTTTTT.